This T cell receptor (beta chain) was retrieved from a study of shared clonotypes between healthy human individuals (dated by TCRdb to 2018 to 2021). About the study as a whole: A few men and two women, aged 18 to 49 years, made up the cohort. Different laboratories and diverse techniques were used to prepare libraries and sequence TCR repertoires, to increase sequencing depth and limit assay-specific biases. For each donor, CD4 naive and CD4 memory were each run on three plates, CD8 naive on two plates, and CD8 memory on one plate. Leukapheresis yielded between about 0.8 and 8.9 billion PBMCs per donor. To estimate repertoire size and how much clonotype sharing occurs between individuals, the study deeply sequenced the blood TCR repertoires of five or six healthy adults.

The junction carries 13 bases between V and J, which are trimmed by 5 bases and 0 bases respectively. The cysteine opens and the phenylalanine closes a CDR3 of 15 amino acids. Only CDR3 DNA remains: 45 bases, in frame from the first base. Reading the germline V gene gives CDR1 MDHEN and CDR2 SYDVKM. The full study reports these points: Even with the large sequencing depth, rarefaction of the sorted-subset datasets indicated that sequencing was incomplete. Naive subsets generally had larger estimated clonotype richness than memory subsets did. Across a handful of donors, about 5% of naive CD4, roughly 3.3% of naive CD8, 2.3% of memory CD4, and 0.4% of memory CD8 clonotypes were shared. Only blood was sampled, and tissue TCR repertoires likely differ from those in blood. Based on pairwise subsampling, the degree of clonotype sharing among donors was expected to be affected by sequencing depth. Higher generation probabilities were observed for clonotypes shared by all four sorted-subset donors than for non-shared clonotypes. Because the study included a small number of donors, the genetic and exposure-history diversity represented was limited.

Points on this clone: Its antigen remains unidentified. Base qualities are not recorded, but no much larger clone differs from it by a single base.

Using the deep immunoSEQ assay, multiplex PCR amplified TCR CDR3 regions from genomic DNA. Genomic DNA extracted from each cell subset was distributed evenly over all wells of several immunoSEQ 96-well plates, and each plate served as one replicate. For sorted subsets, each replicate PCR was loaded with around 200 ng genomic DNA, equivalent to 30,000 or so T cell genomes. The purified libraries were quantified using a Qubit 3.0 fluorometer, sized with a Bioanalyzer 2100, and then quantified again using the KAPA Library Quantification kit. Every immunoSEQ 96-well plate was sequenced on a separate single-read 150-cycle Illumina NextSeq 550 flow cell. The authors' pipeline ran thus. Because the immunoSEQ output included only junctional sequences and no quality scores, the filtering could not be the same as the filtering used for full-length reads. Sequences were annotated with PyIR, a Python wrapper for IgBLAST v1.9, and V/J genes and CDR3 were assigned using IMGT germline references. Reads were removed for weak V/J assignments (E-value above 1e-6), missing CDR3, stop codons, out-of-frame junctions, or ambiguous translated residues. V3J clonotypes were defined as sequences sharing the same inferred V gene, J gene, and CDR3 amino acid sequence. The percentage overlap between two repertoires was calculated by dividing the number of shared unique clonotypes by the size of the smaller repertoire. Repertoire richness was assessed with RTK rarefaction, the Chao1 estimator, and Recon v2.1 estimates of unobserved clonotypes. Generation probabilities for all TCRbeta clonotypes obtained by the gDNA method from a handful of donors were computed using OLGA. In TCRdb, the immuneACCESS table is reduced to in-frame sequences with V and J assigned. These tables do not hold every clone; where another copy was compared, an unresolved V gene accounts for under half, and the others remain unexplained. V and J calls and clone size are given by that table; D and trimming were obtained from the DNA. Across this sample there are some 2,100,000 clones, with around 93% seen only once. Clones ranked in the top ten supply roughly 1.7% of the sample.

For the CD8 naive samples, CD45RO-negative cells were positively selected for CCR7, yielding a CD45RA+CCR7+ population from which TemRA cells were excluded. Healthy HIV-negative adults with no recently reported acute infections or vaccinations were included as donors. Every donor was a Caucasian adult residing in Nashville, Tennessee, USA. After blood collection by leukapheresis, PBMCs were isolated using Ficoll-Histopaque density gradient centrifugation and then cryopreserved in the vapor phase of liquid nitrogen. Purity and quantity of every magnetically sorted T cell population were checked by analytical flow cytometry. Genomic DNA was isolated from every sorted fraction and measured by UV absorbance on a Nanodrop 2000c.

The chain links TRBV28 with TRBJ1-1; perhaps TRBD1 is the D gene, with 5 bases matching. The TCR was taken from a man between 18 and 29 years old in good health. Some clones in this sample may be carry-over from other donors' samples. Sample: naive CD8+ T cells from PBMCs. The cell subset or site label, as the study defines it: CD45RA+CCR7+. The DNA sequence follows: TGTGCCAGCAGTCCCCCCCTGGGGGTGAACACTGAAGCTTTCTTT. Protein translation: CASSPPLGVNTEAFF.